These 2 T cell receptor beta chains originate from one sample sequenced in a study of Graves' ophthalmopathy and Graves' hyperthyroidism. RNA transcripts yielded amplified TCR beta CDR3 regions. A first-round RT-PCR used HTBI primers, followed by a second-round multiplex PCR. TCRdb itself ran the multiplex PCR reads through MiXCR, one entry per CDR3 protein. The repertoire has almost 750,000 distinct CDR3 sequences, roughly two fifths of them found once; the top ten carry approximately 43%. The specimen sequenced was peripheral blood. The receptor set was obtained from an adult man with Graves' ophthalmopathy.

The rearrangement joins TRBV10-2 to TRBJ1-5; maybe TRBD1 (6 bases). Looked up from germline, CDR1 is WSHSY and CDR2 is SAAADI. The ends were cut back, 8 bases at V and 6 bases at J, with 17 bases in the middle. The CDR3 runs 14 residues. DNA of the CDR3: TGCGCCAGCCAAGTGGCAGGGGTGGGTCAGCCCCAGCATTTT. As protein: CASQVAGVGQPQHF.

The CDR3 is CASRAPGLTHEQYF. The DNA of the CDR3 is TGTGCCAGCAGGGCACCAGGGTTGACTCACGAGCAGTACTTC. The chain couples TRBV7-9 to TRBJ2-7, with a tentative D call TRBD1 (5 bases). Trimming stripped 6 bases from V and 5 bases from J, with 17 bases between. This CDR3 region has 14 residues. Germline V CDR1 and CDR2: SEHNR, FQNEAQ (reference sequence).